These 2 T cell receptor beta chains were sequenced from one sample in a study of T cells after yellow fever vaccination. TCRdb used MiXCR to reprocess the 5' RACE reads, holding one entry per CDR3 protein. The table has hundreds of thousands of distinct CDR3 sequences, more than 5.5% seen once. The material sequenced was PBMCs, taken 5 days after the yellow fever booster vaccination. These TCRs come from a man aged 25-45 years who received the YFV17D yellow fever vaccine.

The chain couples TRBV2 to TRBJ2-1; 8 nucleotides agree with TRBD1. The V and J ends lost 7 bases and 1 base, in that order; junction bases with no gene match: 6. Germline-derived CDR1 and CDR2 are SNHLY and FYNNEI. The CDR3 consists of 15 residues. DNA of the CDR3: TGTGCCAGCACCGCGGACAGGGCATCCTACAATGAGCAGTTCTTC. Its protein product is CASTADRASYNEQFF.

DNA of the CDR3: TGTGCCAGCAGTGAAGCGGTACAGGGGTGGTTGTATGAGCAGTTCTTC. This sequence encodes CASSEAVQGWLYEQFF. This chain uses TRBV2 with TRBJ2-1; 7 bases are shared with TRBD1. This CDR3 contains 16 residues. V lost 0 bases and J lost 8; bases outside the gene matches: 10. Per the germline V gene, CDR1 is SNHLY and CDR2 is FYNNEI.